These T cell receptor beta chains were read from a single sample in a study of T cells after yellow fever vaccination. TCRdb itself ran the 5' RACE reads through MiXCR, one entry per CDR3 protein. The sample includes 95,000 to 150,000 distinct CDR3 sequences, about 15% of them seen just once. This specimen was CD8+ T cells sorted from PBMCs, taken 5 days after the yellow fever booster vaccination. Receptor source: a man in his late teens or twenties who received the YFV17D yellow fever vaccine. Each CDR3 is given without its conserved first and last residue. Clone size is not always given. Where it is, it says once, few, many or a class for expanded clones.

abundance	v_gene	j_gene	CDR3aa
NA	TRBV27	TRBJ2-2	ASRPLQGAPGELF
NA	TRBV7-6	TRBJ2-2	ASSYSPDYGENTGELF
few	TRBV5-6	TRBJ2-4	ASSGTSPPENIQY
few	TRBV27	TRBJ2-7	ASSLLVGDGTYEQY
NA	TRBV7-6	TRBJ2-1	ASSLARDRLYNEQF
NA	TRBV6-4	TRBJ2-5	ASSDSVGETQY
few	TRBV20-1	TRBJ2-6	SARDRSSGANVLT
NA	TRBV6-4	TRBJ2-3	ASSDSSRDTDTQY
many	TRBV12-3/TRBV12-4	TRBJ2-3	ASSYTDTQY
NA	TRBV10-3	TRBJ1-6	AITRTDRSPLH
few	TRBV15	TRBJ2-5	ATQYGGAGIQETQY
few	TRBV4-3	TRBJ1-3	ASSQAGTISGNTIY
many	TRBV7-3	TRBJ2-3	ASSTHGTSLTDTQY
NA	TRBV27	TRBJ2-7	ASSPLQGDHEQY
NA	TRBV29-1	TRBJ2-5	SVEVSGPYQETQY
few	TRBV5-1	TRBJ1-1	ASSQAAGGGEAF
NA	TRBV19	TRBJ2-1	ASSIGQLGVEQF
few	TRBV2	TRBJ2-3	ASKGRRDTQY
NA	TRBV14	TRBJ2-1	ASSLLDPGLAGGPPNEQF
NA	TRBV20-1	TRBJ1-1	SAVRTVMNTEAF
NA	TRBV2	TRBJ2-2	ASSEGVPGELF
few	TRBV4-3	TRBJ1-4	ASSQSSLGSFEKLF
NA	TRBV7-9	TRBJ2-4	ASSPGLGYIQY
few	TRBV9	TRBJ2-2	ASSVGTNTGELF
NA	TRBV7-8	TRBJ2-1	ASSFRDNEQF
few	TRBV4-3	TRBJ2-3	ASSQDRSRVVDTQY
NA	TRBV29-1	TRBJ2-5	SVEPGNQETQY
many	TRBV12-3/TRBV12-4	TRBJ2-7	ASRALGAYEQY
few	TRBV21-1	TRBJ2-2	ASRGSRTNTGELF
NA	TRBV29-1	TRBJ1-1	SVPRTGKDKGDTEAF
few	TRBV6-6	TRBJ2-3	ASSSWTSGATDTQY
NA	TRBV28	TRBJ1-4	ASSPRPGNEEKLF
NA	TRBV6-2/TRBV6-3	TRBJ2-3	ASSYFRSTDTQY